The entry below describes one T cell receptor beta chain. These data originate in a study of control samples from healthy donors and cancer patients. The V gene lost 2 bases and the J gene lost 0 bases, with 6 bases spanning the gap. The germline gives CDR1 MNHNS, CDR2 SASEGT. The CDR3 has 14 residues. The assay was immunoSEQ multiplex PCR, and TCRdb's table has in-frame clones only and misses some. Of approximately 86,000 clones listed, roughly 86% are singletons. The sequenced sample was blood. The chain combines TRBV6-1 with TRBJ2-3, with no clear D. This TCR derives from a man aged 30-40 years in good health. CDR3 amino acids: CASSELDSTDTQYF. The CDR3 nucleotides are TGTGCCAGCAGTGAACTTGACAGCACAGATACGCAGTATTTT.